This TCR beta chain was profiled in a study of T cell repertoires in cytomegalovirus infection. The overall study: Shared public TCR beta signatures pointed to both CMV infection and a matching HLA type. General observations from the study: HLA-C-restricted, CMV-specific TCR beta clonotypes were dominant ex vivo. Cumulative public TCR beta family frequency identified CMV carriers with the relevant HLA.

The germline gives CDR1 MNHEY, CDR2 SVGEGT. The trim removed 5 bases at V and 0 bases at J, leaving 5 bases unmatched. This CDR3 spans 15 amino acids. This clonotype has just a few counts. Its specificity is unknown. TCRdb itself ran the reads through MiXCR, one entry per CDR3 protein. The table has about 160,000 distinct CDR3 sequences, roughly 17% seen once. V and J are TRBV6-2 or TRBV6-3 and TRBJ1-1, with 8 nucleotides matching TRBD1. What was sequenced was CD8+ T cells from PBMCs. This TCR derives from a human donor in good health (CMV status not recorded). Some clones in this sample may be carry-over from other donors' samples. The CDR3 loop is CASSGDRSMNTEAFF. The CDR3 region has the DNA TGTGCCAGCAGTGGGGACAGGTCCATGAACACTGAAGCTTTCTTT.